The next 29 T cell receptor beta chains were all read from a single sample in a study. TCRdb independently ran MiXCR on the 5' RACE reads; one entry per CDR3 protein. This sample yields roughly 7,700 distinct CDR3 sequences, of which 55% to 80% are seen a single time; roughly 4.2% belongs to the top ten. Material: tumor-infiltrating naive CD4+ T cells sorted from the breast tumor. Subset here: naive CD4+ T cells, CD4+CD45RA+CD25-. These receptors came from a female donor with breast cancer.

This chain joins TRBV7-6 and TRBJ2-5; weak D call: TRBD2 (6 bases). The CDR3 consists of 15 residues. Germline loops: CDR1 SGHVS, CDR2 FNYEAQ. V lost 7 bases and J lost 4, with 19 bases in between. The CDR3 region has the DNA TGTGCCAGCACCCTAAACGGCGGGGTCTCAGAGACCCAGTACTTC. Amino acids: CASTLNGGVSETQYF.

CDR3 in DNA: TGTGCCAGCAGCCCGAAGATCCGAAGGGCTCACAATGAGCAGTTCTTC. Amino acids: CASSPKIRRAHNEQFF. The gene calls are TRBV5-6 and TRBJ2-1; D gene uncertain. Germline V lookup: CDR1 SGHDT, CDR2 YYEEEE. Trimming removed 4 bases at V and 5 bases at J, with 19 bases between. The CDR3 is 16 amino acids.

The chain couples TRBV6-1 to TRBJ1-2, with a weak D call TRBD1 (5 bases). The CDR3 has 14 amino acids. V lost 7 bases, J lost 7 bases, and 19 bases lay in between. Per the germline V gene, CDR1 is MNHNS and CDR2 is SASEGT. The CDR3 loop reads CASTSGIGVAGYTF. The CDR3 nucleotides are TGTGCCAGCACCTCCGGGATAGGGGTCGCTGGCTACACCTTC.

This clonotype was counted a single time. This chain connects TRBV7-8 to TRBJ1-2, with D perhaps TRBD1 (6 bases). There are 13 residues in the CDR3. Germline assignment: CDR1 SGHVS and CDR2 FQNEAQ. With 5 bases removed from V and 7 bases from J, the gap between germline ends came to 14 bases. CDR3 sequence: CASSPGGGGGYTF. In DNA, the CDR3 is TGTGCCAGCAGCCCTGGGGGCGGAGGTGGCTACACCTTC.

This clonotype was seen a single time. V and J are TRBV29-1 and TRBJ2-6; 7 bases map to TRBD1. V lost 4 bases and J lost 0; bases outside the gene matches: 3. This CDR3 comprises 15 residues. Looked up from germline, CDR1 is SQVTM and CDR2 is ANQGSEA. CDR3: CSVGRDSSGANVLTF. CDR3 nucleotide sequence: TGCAGCGTTGGCAGGGACAGCTCTGGGGCCAACGTCCTGACTTTC.

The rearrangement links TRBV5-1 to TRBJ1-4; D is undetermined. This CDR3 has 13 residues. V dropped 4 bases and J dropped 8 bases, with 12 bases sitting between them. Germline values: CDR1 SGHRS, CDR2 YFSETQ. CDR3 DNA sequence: TGCGCCAGCAGCAATGACCTGGGGGAAAAACTGTTTTTT. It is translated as CASSNDLGEKLFF.

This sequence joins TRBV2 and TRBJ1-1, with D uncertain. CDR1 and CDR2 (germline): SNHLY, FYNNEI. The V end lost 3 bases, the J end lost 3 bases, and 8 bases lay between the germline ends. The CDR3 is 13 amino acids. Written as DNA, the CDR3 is TGTGCCAGCAGTGACCCCGGTTACACTGAAGCTTTCTTT. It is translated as CASSDPGYTEAFF. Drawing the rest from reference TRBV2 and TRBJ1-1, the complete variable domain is EPEVTQTPSHQVTQMGQEVILRCVPISNHLYFYWYRQILGQKVEFLVSFYNNEISEKSEIFDDQFSVERPDGSNFTLKIRSTKLEDSAMYFCASSDPGYTEAFFGQGTRLTVV.

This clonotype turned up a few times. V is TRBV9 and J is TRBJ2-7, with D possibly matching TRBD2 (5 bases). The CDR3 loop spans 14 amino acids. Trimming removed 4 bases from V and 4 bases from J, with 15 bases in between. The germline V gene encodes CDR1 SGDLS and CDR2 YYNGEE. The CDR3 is CASSPSRTAYEQYF. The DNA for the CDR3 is TGTGCCAGCAGCCCTAGCAGGACGGCTTACGAGCAGTACTTC.

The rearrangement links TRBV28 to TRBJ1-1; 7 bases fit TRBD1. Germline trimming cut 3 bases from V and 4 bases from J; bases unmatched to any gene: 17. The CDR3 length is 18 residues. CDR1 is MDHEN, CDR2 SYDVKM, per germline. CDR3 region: CASSFPSVSYRGATEAFF. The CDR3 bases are TGTGCCAGCAGTTTCCCTAGTGTATCTTACAGGGGCGCCACTGAAGCTTTCTTT.

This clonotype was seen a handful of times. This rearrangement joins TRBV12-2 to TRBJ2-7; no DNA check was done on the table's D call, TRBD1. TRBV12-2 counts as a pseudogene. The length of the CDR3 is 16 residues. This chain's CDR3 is CASRHRGQINSYEQYF. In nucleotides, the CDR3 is TGTGCAAGTCGCCACCGAGGACAGATTAACTCCTACGAGCAGTACTTC.

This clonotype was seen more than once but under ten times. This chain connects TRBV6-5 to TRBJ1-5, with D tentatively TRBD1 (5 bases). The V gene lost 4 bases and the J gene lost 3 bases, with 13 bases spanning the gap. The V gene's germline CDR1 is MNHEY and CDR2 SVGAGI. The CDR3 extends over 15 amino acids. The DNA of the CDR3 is TGTGCCAGCAGTTCCTCGGGACGGAACAATCAGCCCCAGCATTTT. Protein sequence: CASSSSGRNNQPQHF.

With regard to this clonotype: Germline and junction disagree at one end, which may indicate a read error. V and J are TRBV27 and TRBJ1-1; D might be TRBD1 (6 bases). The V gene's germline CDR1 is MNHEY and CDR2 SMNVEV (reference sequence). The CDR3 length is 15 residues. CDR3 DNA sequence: TGTACCAGCAGACCTAGGAACAGGGTGAAAACTGAAGCTTTCTTT. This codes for CTSRPRNRVKTEAFF.

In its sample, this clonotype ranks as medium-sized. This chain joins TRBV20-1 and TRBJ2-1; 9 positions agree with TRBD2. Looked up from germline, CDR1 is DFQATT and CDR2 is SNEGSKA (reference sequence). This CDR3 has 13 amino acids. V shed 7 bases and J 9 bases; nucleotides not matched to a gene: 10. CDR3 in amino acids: CSGVAGEFFEQFF. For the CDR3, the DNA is TGCAGTGGAGTAGCGGGAGAGTTTTTTGAGCAGTTCTTC.

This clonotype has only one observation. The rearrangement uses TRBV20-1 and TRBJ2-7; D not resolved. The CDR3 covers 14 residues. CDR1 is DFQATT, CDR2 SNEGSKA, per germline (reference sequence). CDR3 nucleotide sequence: TGCAGCGGCCTTGCGTTGGGTACAGCCTACGAGCAGTACTTC. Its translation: CSGLALGTAYEQYF.

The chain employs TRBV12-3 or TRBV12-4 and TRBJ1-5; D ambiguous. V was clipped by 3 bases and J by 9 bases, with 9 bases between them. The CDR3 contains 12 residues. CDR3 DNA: TGTGCCAGCAGTTTGAATTTTCGGCCCCAGCATTTT. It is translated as CASSLNFRPQHF.

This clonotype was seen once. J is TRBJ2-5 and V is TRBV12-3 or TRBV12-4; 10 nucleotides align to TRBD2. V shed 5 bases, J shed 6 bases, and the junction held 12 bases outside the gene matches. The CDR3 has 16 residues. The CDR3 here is CASSHYYEREGKTQYF. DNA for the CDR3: TGTGCCAGCAGTCACTACTATGAGCGGGAGGGAAAGACCCAGTACTTC.

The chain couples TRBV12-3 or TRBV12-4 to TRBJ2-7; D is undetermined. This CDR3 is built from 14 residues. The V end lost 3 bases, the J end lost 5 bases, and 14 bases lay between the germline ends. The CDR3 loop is CASSFQLGSHEQYF. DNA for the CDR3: TGTGCCAGCAGTTTCCAATTGGGGTCTCACGAGCAGTACTTC.

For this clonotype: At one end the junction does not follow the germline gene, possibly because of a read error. Here the CDR3 DNA reads TGTGCCGGCAGCTTTGACAGTACGAGATACGAGCAGTACTTC. It translates to CAGSFDSTRYEQYF. This chain uses TRBV7-2 with TRBJ2-7, with D possibly TRBD1 on 5 matching bases. Germline CDR1 SGHTA, CDR2 FQGNSA. The CDR3 totals 14 residues.

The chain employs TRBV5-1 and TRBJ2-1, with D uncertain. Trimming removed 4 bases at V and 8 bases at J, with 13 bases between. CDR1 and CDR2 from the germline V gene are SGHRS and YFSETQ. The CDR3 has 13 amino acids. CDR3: CASSASPRHEQFF. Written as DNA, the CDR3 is TGCGCCAGCAGCGCGTCACCACGACATGAGCAGTTCTTC.

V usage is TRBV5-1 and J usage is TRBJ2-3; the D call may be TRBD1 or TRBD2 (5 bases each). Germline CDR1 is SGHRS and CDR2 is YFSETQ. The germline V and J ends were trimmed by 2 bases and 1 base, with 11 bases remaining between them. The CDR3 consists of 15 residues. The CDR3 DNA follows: TGCGCCAGCAGCTTTTTCGGGGCCCGCACAGATACGCAGTATTTT. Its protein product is CASSFFGARTDTQYF.

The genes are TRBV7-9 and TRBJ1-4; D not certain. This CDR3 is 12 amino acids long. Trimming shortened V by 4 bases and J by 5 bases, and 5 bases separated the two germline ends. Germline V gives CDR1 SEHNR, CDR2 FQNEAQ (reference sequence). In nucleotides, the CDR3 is TGTGCCAGCAGCTCACAGAATGAAAAACTGTTTTTT. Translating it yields CASSSQNEKLFF.

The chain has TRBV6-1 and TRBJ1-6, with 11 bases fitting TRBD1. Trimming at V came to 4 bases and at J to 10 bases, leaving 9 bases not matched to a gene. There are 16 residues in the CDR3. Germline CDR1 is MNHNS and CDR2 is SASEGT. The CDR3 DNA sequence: TGTGCCAGCAGTGTCGCCGGGACAGGGGGGAACTCACCCCTCCACTTT. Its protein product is CASSVAGTGGNSPLHF.

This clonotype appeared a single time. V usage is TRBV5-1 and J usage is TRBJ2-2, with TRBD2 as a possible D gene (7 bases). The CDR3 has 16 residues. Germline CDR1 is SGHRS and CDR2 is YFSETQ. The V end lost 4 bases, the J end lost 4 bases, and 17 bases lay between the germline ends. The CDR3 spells CASSPGGRQPTGELFF. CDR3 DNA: TGCGCCAGCAGCCCGGGGGGCCGACAGCCCACCGGGGAGCTGTTTTTT.

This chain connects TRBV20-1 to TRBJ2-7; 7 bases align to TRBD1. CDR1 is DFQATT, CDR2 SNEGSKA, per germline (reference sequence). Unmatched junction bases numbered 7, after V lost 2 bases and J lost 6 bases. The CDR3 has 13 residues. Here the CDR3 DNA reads TGCAGTGCTAGACAAGGGGGCGCGGGCGAGCAGTACTTC. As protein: CSARQGGAGEQYF.

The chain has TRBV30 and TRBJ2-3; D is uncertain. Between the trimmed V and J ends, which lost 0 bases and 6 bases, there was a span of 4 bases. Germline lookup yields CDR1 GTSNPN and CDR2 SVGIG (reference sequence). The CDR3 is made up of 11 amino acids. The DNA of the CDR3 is TGTGCCTGGAGTGTAGGCGATACGCAGTATTTT. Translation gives CAWSVGDTQYF.

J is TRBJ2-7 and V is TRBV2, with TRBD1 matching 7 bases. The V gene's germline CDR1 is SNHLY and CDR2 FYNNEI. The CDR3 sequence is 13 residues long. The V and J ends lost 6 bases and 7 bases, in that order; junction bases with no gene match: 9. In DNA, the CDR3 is TGTGCCAGCAGGAGGGACAGCCAAGGGGAGCAGTACTTC. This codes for CASRRDSQGEQYF.

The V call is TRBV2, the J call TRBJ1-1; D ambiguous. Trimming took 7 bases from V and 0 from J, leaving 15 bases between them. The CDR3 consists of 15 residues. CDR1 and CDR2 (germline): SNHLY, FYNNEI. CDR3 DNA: TGTGCCAGCACGACCTCGCGGAATATGAACACTGAAGCTTTCTTT. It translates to CASTTSRNMNTEAFF.

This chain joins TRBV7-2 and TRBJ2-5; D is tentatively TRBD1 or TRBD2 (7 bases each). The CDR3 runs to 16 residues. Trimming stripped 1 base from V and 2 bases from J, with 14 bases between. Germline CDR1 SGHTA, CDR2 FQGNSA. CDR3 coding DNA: TGTGCCAGCAGCTTAGTAAGCCAGGGGGGGCAAGAGACCCAGTACTTC. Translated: CASSLVSQGGQETQYF.

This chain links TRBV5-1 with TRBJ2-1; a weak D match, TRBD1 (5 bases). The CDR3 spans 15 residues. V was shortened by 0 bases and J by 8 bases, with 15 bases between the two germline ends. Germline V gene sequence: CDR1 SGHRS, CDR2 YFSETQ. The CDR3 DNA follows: TGCGCCAGCAGCTTGGTGCCAGGGATGGTCCATGAGCAGTTCTTC. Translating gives CASSLVPGMVHEQFF.